Presented here are 25 T cell receptor beta chains from one specimen sequenced in a study of blood T cell repertoires in COVID-19. Using immunoSEQ multiplex PCR, the repertoire was profiled, and TCRdb retains in-frame clones only, with some absent. The repertoire holds fewer than 450,000 clones, with approximately 85% as singletons. The source material was PBMCs or T cells enriched from blood (not recorded which). Receptor source: a woman aged 40-49 years with acute COVID-19.

The CDR3 reads CASSRRQGRNYEQYF. DNA for the CDR3: TGTGCCAGCAGCAGACGACAGGGTCGGAACTACGAGCAGTACTTC. The chain couples TRBV21-1 to TRBJ2-7; the table's D call of TRBD1 was not tested on the DNA. TRBV21-1 represents a pseudogene. This CDR3 comprises 15 residues.

The chain recombines TRBV5-8 with TRBJ2-3, with 8 positions matching TRBD2. V gave up 6 bases and J gave up 0 bases; unmatched junction bases: 3. Per the germline V gene, CDR1 is SGHTS and CDR2 is YDEGEE. CDR3 length: 14 residues. CDR3 sequence: CASTRGGSTDTQYF. The CDR3 nucleotides read TGTGCCAGCACCCGGGGGGGCAGCACAGATACGCAGTATTTT. Full variable domain (remainder filled in from reference TRBV5-8 and TRBJ2-3): EAGVTQSPTHLIKTRGQQATLRCSPISGHTSVYWYQQALGLGLQFLLWYDEGEERNRGNFPPRFSGRQFPNYSSELNVNALELEDSALYLCASTRGGSTDTQYFGPGTRLTVL.

The V gene is TRBV5-1, the J gene TRBJ2-7; TRBD1 might be the D (6 bases). In germline, CDR1 is SGHRS, CDR2 YFSETQ. The CDR3 extends over 16 amino acids. The ends were cut back, 5 bases at V and 5 bases at J, with 23 bases in the middle. DNA for the CDR3: TGCGCCAGCAGACTTGAGGTGGGTTCAGGGGTCGACGAGCAGTACTTC. It encodes CASRLEVGSGVDEQYF.

The count of this clone is one. The rearrangement uses TRBV19 and TRBJ2-3, with TRBD1 as a possible D gene (6 bases). With 4 bases removed from V and 3 bases from J, the gap between germline ends came to 8 bases. The CDR3 spans 13 residues. CDR1 is LNHDA, CDR2 SQIVND, per germline (reference sequence). The CDR3 sequence is CASSRGQTDTQYF. The CDR3 region has the DNA TGTGCCAGTAGTAGGGGACAAACAGATACGCAGTATTTT.

The chain joins TRBV7-9 to TRBJ2-2, with TRBD1 matching 8 bases. The V and J ends lost 4 bases and 7 bases, in that order; junction bases with no gene match: 5. The CDR3 is 14 residues long. The germline gives CDR1 SEHNR, CDR2 FQNEAQ (reference sequence). For the CDR3, the DNA is TGTGCCAGCAGCTCGGGACAGGCTAGCGGGGAGCTGTTTTTT. It is translated as CASSSGQASGELFF.

This chain connects TRBV9 to TRBJ1-4, with 7 bases fitting TRBD1. Germline V gives CDR1 SGDLS, CDR2 YYNGEE. J was trimmed by 8 bases and V by 4 bases; bases with no gene match: 8. The CDR3 is 14 amino acids. Here the CDR3 reads CASSPTGYSEKLFF. Here the CDR3 DNA reads TGTGCCAGCAGCCCGACAGGGTACTCCGAAAAACTGTTTTTT.

The V call is TRBV5-1, the J call TRBJ1-3; the match to TRBD1 covers 7 bases. V lost 3 bases and J lost 0; bases outside the gene matches: 6. The CDR3 sequence is 16 residues long. The germline V gene encodes CDR1 SGHRS and CDR2 YFSETQ. The CDR3 DNA is TGCGCCAGCAGCTGGGGACAGATTTACTCTGGAAACACCATATATTTT. Encoded protein: CASSWGQIYSGNTIYF.

The chain links TRBV5-1 to TRBJ1-4, with D possibly TRBD1 on 5 matching bases. Germline values: CDR1 SGHRS, CDR2 YFSETQ. CDR3 size: 14 residues. V lost 3 bases and J 5 bases, leaving 11 bases between the germline ends. CDR3 region: CASSSSGGNEKLFF. The CDR3 DNA is TGCGCCAGCAGCTCCTCCGGGGGGAATGAAAAACTGTTTTTT.

The rearrangement links TRBV5-1 to TRBJ2-3; tentatively, D is TRBD1 (5 bases). Trimming took off 4 bases at V and 6 bases at J, with 15 bases between the two ends. This CDR3 region has 14 residues. Germline V gene sequence: CDR1 SGHRS, CDR2 YFSETQ. CDR3 sequence reads: CASSLGQDPDTQYF. Written as DNA, the CDR3 is TGCGCCAGCAGCCTCGGACAAGATCCCGATACGCAGTATTTT.

The gene calls are TRBV30 and TRBJ1-1; tentatively, D is TRBD1 (6 bases). V shed 4 bases and J shed 4 bases, with 13 bases lying between them. Germline values: CDR1 GTSNPN, CDR2 SVGIG (reference sequence). The CDR3 loop spans 13 amino acids. In DNA, the CDR3 is TGTGCCTGGAAGGGGGGGGATTTCACTGAAGCTTTCTTT. It yields the protein CAWKGGDFTEAFF.

The chain carries TRBV9 and TRBJ1-3, with D unclear. CDR1 and CDR2 (germline): SGDLS, YYNGEE. The CDR3 covers 14 residues. V shed 0 bases and J shed 0 bases, with 4 bases lying between them. The CDR3 DNA is TGTGCCAGCAGCGTAGGTAACTCTGGAAACACCATATATTTT. Residues: CASSVGNSGNTIYF.

This clone showed up many times. The chain links TRBV12-5 to TRBJ1-3; 7 bases agree with TRBD1. The CDR3 loop spans 17 amino acids. Germline V lookup: CDR1 LGHNT, CDR2 FRNRAP. The V and J ends lost 4 bases and 0 bases, in that order; junction bases with no gene match: 9. The CDR3 protein is CASGYLAQGSSGNTIYF. CDR3 bases: TGTGCTAGTGGTTATCTCGCACAGGGGAGCTCTGGAAACACCATATATTTT.

As DNA, the CDR3 is TGTGCCAGCAGTGGTTCCCGACTAGATGAGCAGTTCTTC. Its protein is CASSGSRLDEQFF. V gene TRBV25-1 combines with J gene TRBJ2-1, with D perhaps TRBD2 (6 bases). The CDR3 spans 13 residues. CDR1 is MGHDK and CDR2 is SYGVNS in the germline V gene. Trimming cost V 4 bases and J 8 bases, with 12 bases left between them.

Notes on this clone: The sample has other DNA sequences that encode this CDR3 too. This chain connects TRBV5-1 to TRBJ2-3; TRBD1 is a possible D gene (6 bases). Trimming stripped 3 bases from V and 0 bases from J, with 8 bases between. The V gene's germline CDR1 is SGHRS and CDR2 YFSETQ. CDR3 length: 14 residues. The CDR3 region is CASSSDRSTDTQYF. The CDR3 DNA reads as TGCGCCAGCAGCTCCGACAGGAGCACAGATACGCAGTATTTT.

The rearrangement uses TRBV4-2 and TRBJ1-5, with a weak D call TRBD1 (5 bases). Trimming shortened V by 1 base and J by 7 bases, and 14 bases separated the two germline ends. This CDR3 contains 15 residues. Per germline, CDR1 LGHNA and CDR2 YNFKEQ. The CDR3 coding sequence is TGTGCCAGCAGCCAAGGAAAAGGGGAGGCCCAGCCCCAGCATTTT. It specifies CASSQGKGEAQPQHF.

V is TRBV30 and J is TRBJ2-1, with D possibly being TRBD2 (6 bases). CDR3 length: 14 amino acids. Trimming took off 2 bases at V and 4 bases at J, with 12 bases between the two ends. Germline values: CDR1 GTSNPN, CDR2 SVGIG (reference sequence). The CDR3 is CAWSITGTYNEQFF. The CDR3, as DNA: TGTGCCTGGAGTATTACCGGGACTTACAATGAGCAGTTCTTC. Looking up the rest from reference TRBV30 and TRBJ2-1 gives the full variable domain: SQTIHQWPATLVQPVGSPLSLECTVEGTSNPNLYWYRQAAGRGLQLLFYSVGIGQISSEVPQNLSASRPQDRQFILSSKKLLLSDSGFYLCAWSITGTYNEQFFGPGTRLTVL.

The V and J genes are TRBV4-1 and TRBJ2-2; 7 bases agree with TRBD1. The CDR3 is made up of 17 amino acids. V lost 3 bases and J lost 5; bases outside the gene matches: 12. Germline assignment: CDR1 MGHRA and CDR2 YSYEKL. The CDR3: CASSQEALGQRTGELFF. The DNA of the CDR3 is TGCGCCAGCAGCCAGGAGGCCTTGGGACAGAGAACCGGGGAGCTGTTTTTT.

The rearrangement links TRBV11-2 to TRBJ2-5; D unresolved. The germline V gene encodes CDR1 SGHAT and CDR2 FQNNGV. The CDR3 totals 12 residues. Trimming pared 8 bases from V and 5 bases from J, leaving 12 bases between. The CDR3 DNA reads as TGTGCCAGCTCCAGGTTACAGGAGACCCAGTACTTC. Encoded protein: CASSRLQETQYF.

The chain has TRBV19 and TRBJ1-5, with 7 bases aligning to TRBD1. Germline V gene sequence: CDR1 LNHDA, CDR2 SQIVND (reference sequence). This CDR3 contains 16 residues. Trimming took 4 bases from V and 5 from J; bases not matched to a gene: 11. The CDR3 is CASSTIRTGDYQPQHF. In DNA form, the CDR3 reads TGTGCCAGTAGTACAATTCGGACAGGTGATTATCAGCCCCAGCATTTT.

The V and J genes are TRBV29-1 and TRBJ2-7, with 7 bases matching TRBD1. The V and J ends lost 6 bases and 0 bases, in that order; junction bases with no gene match: 5. Germline CDR1 is SQVTM and CDR2 is ANQGSEA. The CDR3 has 13 amino acids. The CDR3, as DNA: TGCAGCGTGAGGACAGGCGCCTCCTACGAGCAGTACTTC. This codes for CSVRTGASYEQYF.

This clone was detected a few times. V gene TRBV4-1 combines with J gene TRBJ2-7; 7 bases are a match to TRBD1. Germline values: CDR1 MGHRA, CDR2 YSYEKL. The ends lost 0 bases at V and 3 bases at J; junction bases unmatched: 5. The CDR3 loop spans 15 amino acids. Here the CDR3 reads CASSQDEQGLYEQYF. The CDR3 DNA follows: TGCGCCAGCAGCCAAGACGAACAGGGGCTCTACGAGCAGTACTTC.

This clone was seen just once. The chain links TRBV10-2 to TRBJ2-2; weak D call: TRBD1 (5 bases). Germline V lookup: CDR1 WSHSY, CDR2 SAAADI. The V and J ends lost 2 bases and 6 bases respectively, with 10 bases between them. This CDR3 is built from 14 residues. This CDR3 reads CASSETQGPGELFF. The CDR3 region has the DNA TGCGCCAGCAGTGAGACCCAGGGTCCCGGGGAGCTGTTTTTT.

This clone was picked up one time. J is TRBJ2-7 and V is TRBV30, with a weak D call TRBD1 (6 bases). Trimming shortened V by 5 bases and J by 4 bases, and 9 bases separated the two germline ends. Germline V lookup: CDR1 GTSNPN, CDR2 SVGIG (reference sequence). The CDR3 length is 11 residues. The CDR3 DNA is TGTGCCTGGCAGGGGCTTTACGAGCAGTACTTC. This codes for CAWQGLYEQYF.

This chain connects TRBV2 to TRBJ1-1; D remains ambiguous. Germline V gene sequence: CDR1 SNHLY, CDR2 FYNNEI. V lost 8 bases, J lost 1 base, and 11 bases lay in between. This CDR3 is 13 amino acids long. CDR3: CASLGLWNTEAFF. DNA for the CDR3: TGTGCCAGCCTCGGGTTGTGGAACACTGAAGCTTTCTTT.

The chain has TRBV6-5 and TRBJ1-2; perhaps TRBD1 as D (5 bases). The CDR3 has 11 amino acids. Germline values: CDR1 MNHEY, CDR2 SVGAGI. V lost 8 bases and J lost 3, with 7 bases in between. The CDR3 nucleotides read TGTGCCAGCGGCAGGGACTATGGCTACACCTTC. Its protein product is CASGRDYGYTF.